The entry below gives a single TCR beta chain sequence along with its context. Its specificity is not known. Treatment here: approximately 9-day PBMC culture with coronavirus spike peptide pools or control peptides (ViraFEST assay). These data are taken from a study of vaccination and CD4 T cells after COVID-19. Overall study: Nasal swab PCR detected SARS-CoV-2 in convalescent patients, who comprised 9 or 10 mild cases and one severe case.

The Oncomine TCR Beta short-read assay sequenced DNA from cultured CD4+ T cells. MiXCR, run by TCRdb on the PCR reads, gives a single entry per CDR3 protein. The sample lists around 20,000 distinct CDR3 sequences, about 27% occurring once. V was shortened by 5 bases and J by 4 bases, with 11 bases between the two germline ends. The germline V gene encodes CDR1 MRHNA and CDR2 SNTAGT. This CDR3 has 14 amino acids. The chain links TRBV6-4 to TRBJ2-2; D remains unclear. Sequencing input: cultured CD4+ T cells from blood. The source is a human donor with COVID-19. The CDR3 region is CASSMQAFTGELFF. Here the CDR3 DNA reads TGTGCCAGCAGTATGCAGGCCTTCACCGGGGAGCTGTTTTTT.